One and the same sample provided the 18 T cell receptor beta chains below, sequenced in a study of post-analysis software for immune sequencing data. Overall study results and limits: TRBV segments more frequent in patients than in controls numbered roughly five and included TRBV5-6, TRBV5-1 and TRBV20-1.

For these TCRs, the target antigens are not known. Presence of unique molecular identifiers characterized the TCR beta cDNA libraries. One entry per CDR3 protein, called by TCRdb with MiXCR from the PCR reads. The table includes hundreds of thousands of distinct CDR3 sequences, 25% to 30% detected once. Sequencing used blood. The receptors shown here come from a girl aged 10-17 years with multiple sclerosis.

This clonotype was counted only a few times. The chain has TRBV12-3 or TRBV12-4 and TRBJ1-2, with unresolved D. CDR3 length: 10 residues. CDR3 residues: CPNLLFGYTF. DNA for the CDR3: TGTCCCAATCTCTTATTCGGCTACACCTTC.

A single count supports this clonotype. This CDR3 fails to terminate in the conserved phenylalanine or tryptophan, so it likely reflects a read error. This chain connects TRBV7-8 to TRBJ2-3, with 12 bases identical to TRBD2. CDR1 SGHVS and CDR2 FQNEAQ come from the germline V gene. The ends lost 5 bases at V and 1 base at J; junction bases unmatched: 10. CDR3 length: 18 residues. The DNA for the CDR3 is TGTGCCAGCAGCCAGGTCCCTAGCGGGAGGGGAGGCACAGATACGCAGTATTCT. Protein: CASSQVPSGRGGTDTQYS.

Of note for this clonotype: This may be a read error: a much more frequent sequence differs by one nucleotide. The V call is TRBV6-2 or TRBV6-3, the J call TRBJ2-5; D unresolved. The V end lost 6 bases, the J end lost 1 base, and 9 bases lay between the germline ends. The germline V gene has CDR1 MNHEY and CDR2 SVGEGT. This CDR3 has 13 amino acids. CDR3 sequence: CASSFLVQETQYF. CDR3 bases: TGTGCCAGCAGCTTTTTAGTCCAAGAGACCCAGTACTTC.

The chain recombines TRBV7-2 with TRBJ2-7; perhaps TRBD2 as D (6 bases). V lost 1 base to trimming and J lost 4 bases, with 14 bases between them. The CDR3 is made up of 15 amino acids. Germline values: CDR1 SGHTA, CDR2 FQGNSA. DNA of the CDR3: TGTGCCAGCAGCTTAGAGTTTGGTAGCGGTTACGAGCAGTACTTC. Translating gives CASSLEFGSGYEQYF.

V is TRBV20-1 and J is TRBJ2-7; D might be TRBD2 (5 bases). The germline CDR1 and CDR2 sequences are DFQATT and SNEGSKA (reference sequence). The CDR3 runs 12 residues. Trimming pared 5 bases from V and 2 bases from J, leaving 10 bases between. In DNA form, the CDR3 reads TGCAGTGCTCCCGAGGGCCCCTACGAGCAGTACTTC. Its protein is CSAPEGPYEQYF.

The chain carries TRBV9 and TRBJ2-1, with D tentatively TRBD2 (5 bases). CDR1 SGDLS and CDR2 YYNGEE come from the germline V gene. The germline V and J ends were trimmed by 1 base and 11 bases, with 13 bases remaining between them. The CDR3 totals 13 residues. The CDR3 DNA sequence: TGTGCCAGCAGCGTATCGGGGTGTCGCAAGCAGTTCTTC. Encoded protein: CASSVSGCRKQFF. Together with reference TRBV9 and TRBJ2-1, the CDR3 gives the full variable domain: DSGVTQTPKHLITATGQRVTLRCSPRSGDLSVYWYQQSLDQGLQFLIQYYNGEERAKGNILERFSAQQFPDLHSELNLSSLELGDSALYFCASSVSGCRKQFFGPGTRLTVL.

The chain carries TRBV11-2 and TRBJ2-4; TRBD1 aligns across 9 bases. The end of the DNA is better explained by TRBJ2-7, so the J call may be wrong. This CDR3 is built from 16 residues. Germline loops: CDR1 SGHAT, CDR2 FQNNGV. The CDR3 protein is CASSPIGRQGGYEQYF. In DNA, the CDR3 is TGTGCCAGCAGCCCTATCGGGCGACAGGGGGGTTACGAGCAGTACTTC.

Concerning this clonotype itself: A much larger clonotype is one base distant, so this may be a read error. This chain joins TRBV6-5 and TRBJ2-7; unclear D gene. This CDR3 comprises 14 residues. Germline CDR1 is MNHEY and CDR2 is SVGAGI. The chain's CDR3 is CANSYRDPRNEQYF. The CDR3 coding sequence is TGTGCCAACAGTTACCGAGACCCTCGCAACGAGCAGTACTTC.

This clonotype was seen only a few times. The V and J genes are TRBV18 and TRBJ2-7, with D uncertain. The ends were cut back, 3 bases at V and 3 bases at J, with 12 bases in the middle. Germline values: CDR1 KGHSH, CDR2 LQKENI. The CDR3 is 14 amino acids. CDR3 in amino acids: CASSPGGSIYEQYF. The CDR3 region has the DNA TGTGCCAGCTCACCGGGCGGTTCGATCTACGAGCAGTACTTC.

The CDR3 is CASSKGETEQGVLPGTSSYEQYF. The CDR3, as DNA: TGTGCCAGCAGCAAAGGGGAGACCGAACAGGGGGTGCTACCCGGGACTAGTTCCTACGAGCAGTACTTC. The chain combines TRBV21-1 with TRBJ2-7; TRBD2, the D gene given by the table, was not confirmed from the DNA. TRBV21-1 represents a pseudogene. The CDR3 consists of 23 residues.

The gene calls are TRBV4-1 and TRBJ2-7; 10 bases align to TRBD2. Germline CDR1 reads MGHRA; CDR2 reads YSYEKL. The J segment lost 3 bases and the V segment lost 3 bases, leaving 5 bases of the junction unmatched. The CDR3 loop spans 15 amino acids. The CDR3 loop is CASSHTSGVGYEQYF. In DNA, the CDR3 is TGCGCCAGCAGCCATACTAGCGGGGTGGGCTACGAGCAGTACTTC.

A remark on this clonotype: Since the CDR3 does not end with the conserved phenylalanine or tryptophan, this likely comes from a read error. It is unclear where the CDR3 begins or ends on the DNA, so no DNA is shown, and the CDR3 is as TCRdb lists it. J is TRBJ1-2 and V is TRBV27; TRBD1, the table's D call, was not compared with the DNA. The CDR3 is 13 amino acids long, termini counted. From germline, CDR1 is MNHEY and CDR2 SMNVEV (reference sequence). The CDR3 loop reads CASSLEGNYGHTV.

This clonotype was observed a few times. The gene calls are TRBV20-1 and TRBJ1-1, with D possibly matching TRBD1 (6 bases). The CDR3 length is 14 residues. The ends were cut back, 3 bases at V and 3 bases at J, with 14 bases in the middle. Germline CDR1 is DFQATT and CDR2 is SNEGSKA (reference sequence). The CDR3 nucleotides read TGCAGTGCTAGCAGGGATGGGGGCGACACTGAAGCTTTCTTT. It codes for CSASRDGGDTEAFF.

This rearrangement joins TRBV29-1 to TRBJ2-5; D possibly corresponds to TRBD2 (7 bases). CDR3 size: 12 residues. The V end lost 5 bases, the J end lost 5 bases, and 12 bases lay between the germline ends. Germline lookup yields CDR1 SQVTM and CDR2 ANQGSEA. For the CDR3, the DNA is TGCAGCGTTTTCGGCGGGGGCGAGACCCAGTACTTC. As protein: CSVFGGGETQYF.

V is TRBV5-1 and J is TRBJ2-6, with 11 bases fitting TRBD1. This CDR3 contains 19 residues. Germline trimming cut 3 bases from V and 0 bases from J; bases unmatched to any gene: 8. The germline V gene encodes CDR1 SGHRS and CDR2 YFSETQ. The CDR3 DNA sequence: TGCGCCAGCAGCTGGATGGACAGGGGGCTCCTCTCTGGGGCCAACGTCCTGACTTTC. Its protein is CASSWMDRGLLSGANVLTF.

This clonotype was counted between two and nine times. V is TRBV28 and J is TRBJ1-2; the match to TRBD1 covers 8 bases. Looked up from germline, CDR1 is MDHEN and CDR2 is SYDVKM. Germline trimming cut 4 bases from V and 8 bases from J; bases unmatched to any gene: 12. There are 15 residues in the CDR3. CDR3 sequence: CASSSGQASYVGYTF. CDR3 nucleotide sequence: TGTGCCAGCAGTTCGGGACAGGCGTCTTATGTAGGCTACACCTTC.

The chain combines TRBV12-3 or TRBV12-4 with TRBJ1-2; D possibly corresponds to TRBD1 (5 bases). The CDR3 totals 13 residues. Trimming took 3 bases from V and 8 from J, leaving 13 bases between them. The CDR3 nucleotides read TGTGCCAGCAGTTTCCGCAGGGTTGGCGGCTACACCTTC. Its translation: CASSFRRVGGYTF.

V usage is TRBV5-6 and J usage is TRBJ1-1; maybe TRBD1 (5 bases). This CDR3 has 13 residues. The germline gives CDR1 SGHDT, CDR2 YYEEEE. Trimming took 3 bases from V and 5 from J, leaving 11 bases between them. The DNA of the CDR3 is TGTGCCAGCAGCTCCGGGACCAGGACTGAAGCTTTCTTT. Protein sequence: CASSSGTRTEAFF.